This entry lists 2 T cell receptor beta chains sequenced from one sample in a study of neurological immune-mediated disorders. One entry per CDR3 protein results from TCRdb running MiXCR on the 5' RACE reads. The profile shows around 100,000 distinct CDR3 sequences, about a tenth of them singletons. Sample time point: longitudinal time-point 3. Input material: PBMCs. These receptors originate from a female donor with HTLV-1-associated myelopathy (HAM/TSP).

This clonotype was found many times. The V and J genes are TRBV2 and TRBJ2-7; D is unresolved. Germline V gene data show CDR1 as SNHLY and CDR2 as FYNNEI. The CDR3 runs 14 residues. V was clipped by 0 bases and J by 3 bases, with 9 bases between them. The CDR3 nucleotides are TGTGCCAGCAGTGAAGCGCCAAAGATCTACGAGCAGTACTTC. Protein product: CASSEAPKIYEQYF. Using reference TRBV2 and TRBJ2-7 for the parts outside the CDR3, the full variable domain is EPEVTQTPSHQVTQMGQEVILRCVPISNHLYFYWYRQILGQKVEFLVSFYNNEISEKSEIFDDQFSVERPDGSNFTLKIRSTKLEDSAMYFCASSEAPKIYEQYFGPGTRLTVT.

This clonotype was found many times. The gene calls are TRBV11-2 and TRBJ2-1, with D possibly being TRBD1 or TRBD2 (6 bases each). The V and J ends lost 1 base and 9 bases respectively, with 19 bases between them. In germline, CDR1 is SGHAT, CDR2 FQNNGV. This CDR3 contains 16 residues. CDR3 amino acids: CASSLVGGHPTSEQFF. DNA of the CDR3: TGTGCCAGCAGCTTAGTTGGGGGGCATCCCACAAGTGAGCAGTTCTTC.